Listed below are T cell receptor beta chains from one sample, sequenced in a study of PD-1 blockade in classical Hodgkin lymphoma. Using immunoSEQ multiplex PCR, the repertoire was profiled, and TCRdb retains in-frame clones only, with some absent. The sample records 15,000 to 20,000 clones, 87% being singletons. Specimen: peripheral blood mononuclear cells (PBMCs). The origin of the receptors is a human donor with classical Hodgkin lymphoma. Both conserved end residues are part of each CDR3. The order of the fields is CDR3 DNA, CDR3 protein, V gene, D gene, clone size, CDR3 length, J gene. The D gene is left open where the match is weak. Rows may omit the clone size; those that give it use once, few, many or a size class.

CDR3 DNA: TGTGCCAGCAAAGGACAGCTATCCTACAATGAGCAGTTCTTC; CDR3 protein: CASKGQLSYNEQFF; V gene: TRBV27; D gene: -; clone size: -; CDR3 length: 14; J gene: TRBJ2-1
CDR3 DNA: TGTGCCAGTAGTAGGGTCGGGACAGCCTACGAGCAGTACTTC; CDR3 protein: CASSRVGTAYEQYF; V gene: TRBV19; D gene: TRBD1; clone size: -; CDR3 length: 14; J gene: TRBJ2-7
CDR3 DNA: TGTGCTAGTGCCGAATTATGGGGGGGCGGCACCGGGGAGCTGTTTTTT; CDR3 protein: CASAELWGGGTGELFF; V gene: TRBV12-5; D gene: -; clone size: -; CDR3 length: 16; J gene: TRBJ2-2
CDR3 DNA: TGTGCCAGCAGCTTAGACCAGGCGGTGAGAACTGAAGCTTTCTTT; CDR3 protein: CASSLDQAVRTEAFF; V gene: TRBV7-2; D gene: -; clone size: -; CDR3 length: 15; J gene: TRBJ1-1
CDR3 DNA: TGTGCCAGCAGCGTAGGGGCGGGGTACGAGCAGTACTTC; CDR3 protein: CASSVGAGYEQYF; V gene: TRBV9; D gene: -; clone size: -; CDR3 length: 13; J gene: TRBJ2-7
CDR3 DNA: TGTGCCACCAGCAGAGATTCGGGAGAGAGTCAGCCCCAGCATTTT; CDR3 protein: CATSRDSGESQPQHF; V gene: TRBV15; D gene: -; clone size: -; CDR3 length: 15; J gene: TRBJ1-5
CDR3 DNA: TGTGCCACCGGAGGTCCCGGGGAGCTGTTTTTT; CDR3 protein: CATGGPGELFF; V gene: TRBV15; D gene: -; clone size: -; CDR3 length: 11; J gene: TRBJ2-2
CDR3 DNA: TGTGCCAGCAGTTTACTACGACAGGGATGGAGCACTGAAGCTTTCTTT; CDR3 protein: CASSLLRQGWSTEAFF; V gene: TRBV28; D gene: TRBD1; clone size: -; CDR3 length: 16; J gene: TRBJ1-1
CDR3 DNA: TGTGCCAGCAGCGTAGTCCAGTTTTCCGGGGAGCTGTTTTTT; CDR3 protein: CASSVVQFSGELFF; V gene: TRBV9; D gene: -; clone size: -; CDR3 length: 14; J gene: TRBJ2-2
CDR3 DNA: TGTGCCAGCAGTGAAGCTTATGGCTACACTGAAGCTTTCTTT; CDR3 protein: CASSEAYGYTEAFF; V gene: TRBV6-1; D gene: -; clone size: -; CDR3 length: 14; J gene: TRBJ1-1
CDR3 DNA: TGTGCCAGCAGTGAAGGGGACGGGAGAGATACGCAGTATTTT; CDR3 protein: CASSEGDGRDTQYF; V gene: TRBV25-1; D gene: -; clone size: -; CDR3 length: 14; J gene: TRBJ2-3
CDR3 DNA: TGTGCCAGCAGCGTGGCCCAGGGAGGATCTGGAAACACCATATATTTT; CDR3 protein: CASSVAQGGSGNTIYF; V gene: TRBV5-6; D gene: -; clone size: -; CDR3 length: 16; J gene: TRBJ1-3
CDR3 DNA: TGTGCCAGCAGCTTTCGGCAGGGGGGCACTGAAGCTTTCTTT; CDR3 protein: CASSFRQGGTEAFF; V gene: TRBV7-9; D gene: TRBD1; clone size: -; CDR3 length: 14; J gene: TRBJ1-1
CDR3 DNA: TGTGCCAGCAGACCCCGGACTTCCTACAATGAGCAGTTCTTC; CDR3 protein: CASRPRTSYNEQFF; V gene: TRBV28; D gene: -; clone size: -; CDR3 length: 14; J gene: TRBJ2-1
CDR3 DNA: TGTGCCAGCAGCTTACAGGGTCAGCCCCAGCATTTT; CDR3 protein: CASSLQGQPQHF; V gene: TRBV11-1; D gene: -; clone size: once; CDR3 length: 12; J gene: TRBJ1-5
CDR3 DNA: TGTGCCAGCAGCAACAACACAGGGATTGGTGAAAAACTGTTTTTT; CDR3 protein: CASSNNTGIGEKLFF; V gene: TRBV21-1; D gene: -; clone size: -; CDR3 length: 15; J gene: TRBJ1-4
CDR3 DNA: TGTGCCACCAACAGACAGGGGGGGATCTCCTACGAGCAGTACTTC; CDR3 protein: CATNRQGGISYEQYF; V gene: TRBV27; D gene: TRBD1; clone size: -; CDR3 length: 15; J gene: TRBJ2-7
CDR3 DNA: TGTGCCAGCAGTTTAGGAGGGCTCAATCAGCCCCAGCATTTT; CDR3 protein: CASSLGGLNQPQHF; V gene: TRBV28; D gene: -; clone size: -; CDR3 length: 14; J gene: TRBJ1-5
CDR3 DNA: TGCGCCAGCAGCCTTGGACCTAGCGGGCTTTACGAGCAGTACTTC; CDR3 protein: CASSLGPSGLYEQYF; V gene: TRBV4-1; D gene: TRBD2; clone size: -; CDR3 length: 15; J gene: TRBJ2-7
CDR3 DNA: TGTGCCAGCAGCTTAAATGTAAGGGCTGAAGCTTTCTTT; CDR3 protein: CASSLNVRAEAFF; V gene: TRBV7-3; D gene: -; clone size: -; CDR3 length: 13; J gene: TRBJ1-1
CDR3 DNA: TGTGCCAGCAGACTCAGACTAGCGAGCGCCTACGAGCAGTACTTC; CDR3 protein: CASRLRLASAYEQYF; V gene: TRBV2; D gene: TRBD2; clone size: -; CDR3 length: 15; J gene: TRBJ2-7
CDR3 DNA: TGTGCCAGCAGTTCCCGTGAGGGGGCCGCCCATAAGGCTTTCTTT; CDR3 protein: CASSSREGAAHKAFF; V gene: TRBV6-5; D gene: TRBD1; clone size: -; CDR3 length: 15; J gene: TRBJ1-1
CDR3 DNA: TGTGCCAGCTCATCATCCACAGATACGCAGTATTTT; CDR3 protein: CASSSSTDTQYF; V gene: TRBV18; D gene: -; clone size: -; CDR3 length: 12; J gene: TRBJ2-3
CDR3 DNA: TGTGCCAGCAGTGCGGGAAGCTACGAGCAGTACTTC; CDR3 protein: CASSAGSYEQYF; V gene: TRBV6-1; D gene: -; clone size: -; CDR3 length: 12; J gene: TRBJ2-7
CDR3 DNA: TGTGCCTGGAGCCTGGGAGCAGGGAAAGCTTTCTTT; CDR3 protein: CAWSLGAGKAFF; V gene: TRBV30; D gene: -; clone size: -; CDR3 length: 12; J gene: TRBJ1-1
CDR3 DNA: TGTGCCAGCAGGCTAGGACTAGCGGGAGGGACAGATACGCAGTATTTT; CDR3 protein: CASRLGLAGGTDTQYF; V gene: TRBV2; D gene: TRBD2; clone size: -; CDR3 length: 16; J gene: TRBJ2-3
CDR3 DNA: TGTGCCAGTAGTACGGGACTAGCGGGAGGTACGGATACGCAGTATTTT; CDR3 protein: CASSTGLAGGTDTQYF; V gene: TRBV19; D gene: TRBD2; clone size: -; CDR3 length: 16; J gene: TRBJ2-3
CDR3 DNA: TGCGCCAGCAGCAAAGGACTTGCGGCCACGAATGAGCAGTTCTTC; CDR3 protein: CASSKGLAATNEQFF; V gene: TRBV5-1; D gene: -; clone size: -; CDR3 length: 15; J gene: TRBJ2-1
CDR3 DNA: TGTGCCACCAGCAGAGATCTAGCCCCGAATGAGCAGTTCTTC; CDR3 protein: CATSRDLAPNEQFF; V gene: TRBV15; D gene: -; clone size: -; CDR3 length: 14; J gene: TRBJ2-1
CDR3 DNA: TGCGCGTTGTACGAGCAGTACTTC; CDR3 protein: CALYEQYF; V gene: TRBV23-1; D gene: -; clone size: -; CDR3 length: 8; J gene: TRBJ2-7
CDR3 DNA: TGTGCCAGCAGCACTCTTAGCGGGAGGGTAGGGGATACGCAGTATTTT; CDR3 protein: CASSTLSGRVGDTQYF; V gene: TRBV27; D gene: TRBD2; clone size: -; CDR3 length: 16; J gene: TRBJ2-3
CDR3 DNA: TGTGCCAGCAGCTTAGTATCGGCAGGTCGGACTGAAGCTTTCTTT; CDR3 protein: CASSLVSAGRTEAFF; V gene: TRBV7-8; D gene: -; clone size: -; CDR3 length: 15; J gene: TRBJ1-1
CDR3 DNA: TGTGCCAGCAGTTACGGGGGGAGCGGTGGAGTCGATACGCAGTATTTT; CDR3 protein: CASSYGGSGGVDTQYF; V gene: TRBV6-5; D gene: -; clone size: -; CDR3 length: 16; J gene: TRBJ2-3
CDR3 DNA: TGTGCCTGGAGTAGAAGCTCCTACAATGAGCAGTTCTTC; CDR3 protein: CAWSRSSYNEQFF; V gene: TRBV30; D gene: -; clone size: -; CDR3 length: 13; J gene: TRBJ2-1
CDR3 DNA: TGTGCCAGCAGTGACGGGACAGGGGGCCCAAATGAGCAGTTCTTC; CDR3 protein: CASSDGTGGPNEQFF; V gene: TRBV9; D gene: TRBD1; clone size: -; CDR3 length: 15; J gene: TRBJ2-1
CDR3 DNA: TGCGCCAGCAGCCAGACGAGACGTGAGCAGTTCTTC; CDR3 protein: CASSQTRREQFF; V gene: TRBV4-1; D gene: -; clone size: -; CDR3 length: 12; J gene: TRBJ2-1
CDR3 DNA: TGTGCCAGCAGCCCCTACACAGGGGTCTACGAGCAGTACTTC; CDR3 protein: CASSPYTGVYEQYF; V gene: TRBV6-5; D gene: TRBD1; clone size: few; CDR3 length: 14; J gene: TRBJ2-7
CDR3 DNA: TGTGCCATCAGTGACCTAAATGAAAAACTGTTTTTT; CDR3 protein: CAISDLNEKLFF; V gene: TRBV10-3; D gene: -; clone size: once; CDR3 length: 12; J gene: TRBJ1-4
CDR3 DNA: TGTGCCAGCAGCCGACAGGGGGCGGGAGATACGCAGTATTTT; CDR3 protein: CASSRQGAGDTQYF; V gene: TRBV7-3; D gene: TRBD1; clone size: -; CDR3 length: 14; J gene: TRBJ2-3
CDR3 DNA: TGTGCCAGCTCACCCCCCCAGGGGGCGCGGGAGCAGTACTTC; CDR3 protein: CASSPPQGAREQYF; V gene: TRBV18; D gene: TRBD1; clone size: once; CDR3 length: 14; J gene: TRBJ2-7
CDR3 DNA: TGCGCCAGCAGTCCCCCCTTCCGACAGGGTAAAAACTACGAGCAGTACTTC; CDR3 protein: CASSPPFRQGKNYEQYF; V gene: TRBV23-1; D gene: TRBD1; clone size: -; CDR3 length: 17; J gene: TRBJ2-7
CDR3 DNA: TGTGCCAGCAGCGAGGAGGACAGTACAGATACGCAGTATTTT; CDR3 protein: CASSEEDSTDTQYF; V gene: TRBV6-4; D gene: -; clone size: -; CDR3 length: 14; J gene: TRBJ2-3
CDR3 DNA: TGTGCCAGCAGATCCGGGACAGGGGGCTCCTACAATGAGCAGTTCTTC; CDR3 protein: CASRSGTGGSYNEQFF; V gene: TRBV6-6; D gene: TRBD1; clone size: -; CDR3 length: 16; J gene: TRBJ2-1
CDR3 DNA: TGTGCCAGCAGTTTATCCCTAAGACGGGTATCCTACGAGCAGTACTTC; CDR3 protein: CASSLSLRRVSYEQYF; V gene: TRBV28; D gene: -; clone size: -; CDR3 length: 16; J gene: TRBJ2-7
CDR3 DNA: TGTGCCAGCAGCCCACAGGGCTTATCCACTGAAGCTTTCTTT; CDR3 protein: CASSPQGLSTEAFF; V gene: TRBV5-4; D gene: -; clone size: -; CDR3 length: 14; J gene: TRBJ1-1